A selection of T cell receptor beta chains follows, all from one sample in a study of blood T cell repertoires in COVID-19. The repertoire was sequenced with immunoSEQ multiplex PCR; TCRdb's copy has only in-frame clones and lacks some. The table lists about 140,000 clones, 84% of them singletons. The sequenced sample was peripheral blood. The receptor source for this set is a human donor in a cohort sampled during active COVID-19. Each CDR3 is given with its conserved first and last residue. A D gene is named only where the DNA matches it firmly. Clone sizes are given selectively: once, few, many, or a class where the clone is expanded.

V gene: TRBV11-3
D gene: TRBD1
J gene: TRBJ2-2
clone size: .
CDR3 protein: CASSLRTGAYTGELFF
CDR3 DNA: TGTGCCAGCAGCCTTCGGACAGGGGCCTACACCGGGGAGCTGTTTTTT

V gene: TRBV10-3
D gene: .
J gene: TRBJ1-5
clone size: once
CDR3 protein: CAISDTGQPSNQPQHF
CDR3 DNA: TGTGCCATCAGTGACACCGGTCAACCAAGCAATCAGCCCCAGCATTTT

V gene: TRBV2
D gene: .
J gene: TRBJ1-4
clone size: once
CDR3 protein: CASSPWGVANEKLFF
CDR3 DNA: TGTGCCAGCAGCCCATGGGGGGTGGCTAATGAAAAACTGTTTTTT

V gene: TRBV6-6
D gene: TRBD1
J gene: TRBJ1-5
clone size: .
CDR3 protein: CASSFDRARNQPQHF
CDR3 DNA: TGTGCCAGCAGCTTCGACAGGGCCCGCAATCAGCCCCAGCATTTT

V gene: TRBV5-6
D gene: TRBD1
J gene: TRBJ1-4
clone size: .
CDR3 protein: CASSLRQGREKLFF
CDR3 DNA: TGTGCCAGCAGCCTAAGACAGGGGAGGGAAAAACTGTTTTTT

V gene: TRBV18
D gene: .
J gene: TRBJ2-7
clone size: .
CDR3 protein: CASSPGSESYEQYF
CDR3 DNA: TGTGCCAGCTCACCAGGGAGCGAATCCTACGAGCAGTACTTC

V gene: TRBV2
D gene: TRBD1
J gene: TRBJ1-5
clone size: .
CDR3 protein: CASSLDRGNQPQHF
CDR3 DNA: TGTGCCAGCAGTTTGGACAGGGGAAACCAGCCCCAGCATTTT

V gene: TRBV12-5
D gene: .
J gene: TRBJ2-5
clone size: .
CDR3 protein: CASAIEGETRYF
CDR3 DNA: TGTGCTAGCGCCATCGAGGGGGAAACCAGGTACTTC

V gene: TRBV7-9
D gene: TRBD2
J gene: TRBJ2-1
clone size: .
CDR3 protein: CASSRSGEGSYNEQFF
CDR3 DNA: TGTGCCAGCAGCCGTTCGGGGGAGGGATCCTACAATGAGCAGTTCTTC

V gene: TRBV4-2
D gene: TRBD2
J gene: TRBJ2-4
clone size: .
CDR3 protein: CASSQDVSGRGKNIQYF
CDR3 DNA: TGTGCCAGCAGCCAAGATGTCAGCGGGAGGGGGAAAAACATTCAGTACTTC

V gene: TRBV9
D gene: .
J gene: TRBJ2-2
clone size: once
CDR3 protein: CASSVAGDIYRNTGELFF
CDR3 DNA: TGTGCCAGCAGCGTAGCAGGGGACATTTATCGGAACACCGGGGAGCTGTTTTTT

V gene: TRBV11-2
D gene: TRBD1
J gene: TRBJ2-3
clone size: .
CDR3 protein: CASSLVGRGDTQYF
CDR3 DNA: TGTGCCAGCAGCTTAGTCGGCAGGGGGGATACGCAGTATTTT

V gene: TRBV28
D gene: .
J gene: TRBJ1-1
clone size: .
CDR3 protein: CASSLPGYTEAFF
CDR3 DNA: TGTGCCAGCAGTTTACCGGGATACACTGAAGCTTTCTTT

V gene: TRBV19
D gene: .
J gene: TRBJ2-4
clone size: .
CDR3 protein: CASSRRGGAKNIQYF
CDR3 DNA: TGTGCCAGTAGTCGAAGAGGAGGGGCCAAAAACATTCAGTACTTC

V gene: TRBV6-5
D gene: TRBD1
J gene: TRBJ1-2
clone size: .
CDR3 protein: CASSTGPGTGRGYTF
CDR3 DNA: TGTGCCAGCAGTACCGGACCCGGGACAGGGAGGGGCTACACCTTC

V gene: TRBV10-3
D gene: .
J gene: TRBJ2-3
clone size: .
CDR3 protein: CAISDRGDTQYF
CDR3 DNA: TGTGCCATCAGTGACCGCGGAGATACGCAGTATTTT

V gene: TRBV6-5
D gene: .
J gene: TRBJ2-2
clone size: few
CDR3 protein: CASSQGDRTGGELFF
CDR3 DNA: TGTGCCAGCAGCCAAGGCGACAGGACGGGCGGGGAGCTGTTTTTT

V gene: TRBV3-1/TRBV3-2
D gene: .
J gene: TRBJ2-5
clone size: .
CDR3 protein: CASSPPELGPYQETQYF
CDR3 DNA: TGTGCCAGCAGCCCCCCTGAACTGGGGCCCTACCAAGAGACCCAGTACTTC

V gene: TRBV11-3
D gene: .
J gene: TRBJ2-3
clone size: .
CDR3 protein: CASSHRTGTDTQYF
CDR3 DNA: TGTGCCAGCAGCCACCGTACAGGAACAGATACGCAGTATTTT

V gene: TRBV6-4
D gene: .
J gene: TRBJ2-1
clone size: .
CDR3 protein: CASSREFTPYNEQFF
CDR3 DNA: TGTGCCAGTTCGCGCGAGTTCACCCCCTACAATGAGCAGTTCTTC

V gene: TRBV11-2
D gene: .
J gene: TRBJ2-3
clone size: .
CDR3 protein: CASSFRTDTQYF
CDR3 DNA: TGTGCCAGCAGCTTCCGGACAGATACGCAGTATTTT

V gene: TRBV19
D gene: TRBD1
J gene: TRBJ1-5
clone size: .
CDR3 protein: CASSIARGVNQPQHF
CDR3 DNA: TGTGCCAGTAGTATAGCCAGGGGGGTTAATCAGCCCCAGCATTTT

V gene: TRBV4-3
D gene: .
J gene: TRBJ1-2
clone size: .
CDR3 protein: CASSPRTDSNYGYTF
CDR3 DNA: TGCGCCAGCAGCCCCCGGACGGACTCTAACTATGGCTACACCTTC

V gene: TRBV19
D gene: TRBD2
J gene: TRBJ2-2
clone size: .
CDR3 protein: CASMRRLAGGTGELFF
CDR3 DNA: TGTGCCAGTATGAGAAGACTAGCGGGTGGGACCGGGGAGCTGTTTTTT

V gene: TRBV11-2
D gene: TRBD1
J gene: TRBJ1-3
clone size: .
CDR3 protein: CASSLTGTGNTIYF
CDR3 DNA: TGTGCCAGCAGCTTGACAGGGACTGGAAACACCATATATTTT

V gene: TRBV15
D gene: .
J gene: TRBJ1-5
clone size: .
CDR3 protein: CATSRDPANSNQPQHF
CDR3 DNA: TGTGCCACCAGCAGAGATCCAGCGAATAGCAATCAGCCCCAGCATTTT

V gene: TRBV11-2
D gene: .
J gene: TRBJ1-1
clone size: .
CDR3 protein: CASSLTQGNTEAFF
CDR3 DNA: TGTGCCAGCAGCTTGACCCAGGGGAACACTGAAGCTTTCTTT

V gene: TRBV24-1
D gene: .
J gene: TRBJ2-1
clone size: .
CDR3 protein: CATSPRSSYNEQFF
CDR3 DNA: TGTGCCACCAGTCCGCGGAGCTCCTACAATGAGCAGTTCTTC

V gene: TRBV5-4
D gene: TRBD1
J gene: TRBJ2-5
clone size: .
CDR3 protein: CASSHRDRGETQYF
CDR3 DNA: TGTGCCAGCAGCCACCGGGACAGGGGAGAGACCCAGTACTTC

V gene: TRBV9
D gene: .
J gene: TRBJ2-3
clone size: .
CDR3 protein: CASSVDAAASTDTQYF
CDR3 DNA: TGTGCCAGCAGCGTAGATGCGGCTGCTAGCACAGATACGCAGTATTTT

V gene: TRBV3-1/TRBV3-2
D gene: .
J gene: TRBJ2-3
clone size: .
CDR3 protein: CASSQGPSRPSTDTQYF
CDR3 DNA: TGTGCCAGCAGCCAAGGCCCTAGCAGACCTAGCACAGATACGCAGTATTTT

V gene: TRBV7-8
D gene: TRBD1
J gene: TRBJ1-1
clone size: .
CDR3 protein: CASSRTGTGNTEAFF
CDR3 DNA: TGTGCCAGCAGCCGAACTGGGACAGGGAACACTGAAGCTTTCTTT

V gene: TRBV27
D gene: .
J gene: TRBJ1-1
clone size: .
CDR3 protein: CASSLSPTVTEAFF
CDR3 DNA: TGTGCCAGCAGTTTATCTCCGACAGTTACTGAAGCTTTCTTT

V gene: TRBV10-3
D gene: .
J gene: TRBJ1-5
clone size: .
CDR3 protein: CAISEGEKGNQPQHF
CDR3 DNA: TGTGCCATCAGTGAGGGAGAGAAAGGCAATCAGCCCCAGCATTTT

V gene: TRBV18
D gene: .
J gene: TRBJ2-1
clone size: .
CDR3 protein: CASSPPGTLGGTNEQFF
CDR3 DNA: TGTGCCAGCTCACCACCCGGGACTCTCGGGGGAACCAATGAGCAGTTCTTC

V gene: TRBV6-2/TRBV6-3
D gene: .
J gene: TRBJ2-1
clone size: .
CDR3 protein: CASSYSSSSSSYNEQFF
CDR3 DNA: TGTGCCAGCAGTTACTCGAGTTCTAGCAGTTCCTACAATGAGCAGTTCTTC

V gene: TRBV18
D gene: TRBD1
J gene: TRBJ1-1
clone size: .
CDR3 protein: CASSPAGTGVTEAFF
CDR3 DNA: TGTGCCAGCTCACCGGCCGGGACAGGGGTCACTGAAGCTTTCTTT

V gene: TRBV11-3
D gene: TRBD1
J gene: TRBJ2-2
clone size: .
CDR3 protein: CASSWGPQGASGELFF
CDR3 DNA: TGTGCCAGCAGCTGGGGACCTCAGGGGGCTTCCGGGGAGCTGTTTTTT

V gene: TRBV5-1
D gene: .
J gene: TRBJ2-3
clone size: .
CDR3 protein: CASSSPPETQYF
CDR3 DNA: TGCGCCAGCAGCTCCCCCCCGGAGACGCAGTATTTT

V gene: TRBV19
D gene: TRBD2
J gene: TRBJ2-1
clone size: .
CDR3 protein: CASSIPLAGENEQFF
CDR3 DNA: TGTGCCAGTAGTATTCCCCTAGCGGGAGAGAATGAGCAGTTCTTC

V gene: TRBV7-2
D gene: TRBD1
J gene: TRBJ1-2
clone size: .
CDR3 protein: CASSPVTGGTYGYTF
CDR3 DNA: TGTGCCAGCAGCCCAGTAACAGGGGGGACCTATGGCTACACCTTC

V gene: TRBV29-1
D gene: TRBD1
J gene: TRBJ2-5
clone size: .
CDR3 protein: CSVGERSRGQGTQYF
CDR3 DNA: TGCAGCGTGGGGGAGAGATCGAGGGGACAGGGGACCCAGTACTTC

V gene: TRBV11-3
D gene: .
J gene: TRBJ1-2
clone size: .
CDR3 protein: CASSLAPGSDYGYTF
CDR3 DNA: TGTGCCAGCAGCTTAGCACCGGGGTCGGACTATGGCTACACCTTC

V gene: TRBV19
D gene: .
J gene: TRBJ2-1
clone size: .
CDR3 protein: CASSKGGGSYNEQFF
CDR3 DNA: TGTGCCAGTAGTAAAGGGGGGGGATCCTACAATGAGCAGTTCTTC

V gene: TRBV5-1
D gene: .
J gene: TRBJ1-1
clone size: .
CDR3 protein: CASRQGPLNTEAFF
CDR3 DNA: TGCGCCAGCAGACAGGGACCATTGAACACTGAAGCTTTCTTT

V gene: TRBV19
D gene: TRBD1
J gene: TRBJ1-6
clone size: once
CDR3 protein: CASKSRGQGVNYNSPLHF
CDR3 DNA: TGTGCCAGTAAAAGTCGAGGACAGGGTGTCAATTATAATTCACCCCTCCACTTT

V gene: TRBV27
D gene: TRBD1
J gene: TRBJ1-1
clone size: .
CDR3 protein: CASSIRDRVGTEAFF
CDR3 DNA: TGTGCCAGCAGTATCCGGGACAGGGTAGGCACTGAAGCTTTCTTT

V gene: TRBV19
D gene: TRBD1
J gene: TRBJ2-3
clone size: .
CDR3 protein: CASRDRGTDTQYF
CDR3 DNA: TGTGCCAGTAGGGACAGGGGCACAGATACGCAGTATTTT

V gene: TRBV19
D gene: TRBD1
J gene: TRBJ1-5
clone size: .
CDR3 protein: CASIPHRGPGQPQHF
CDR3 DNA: TGTGCCAGTATACCTCACAGGGGGCCGGGACAGCCCCAGCATTTT

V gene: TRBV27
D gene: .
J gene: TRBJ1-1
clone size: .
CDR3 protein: CASSPWFTGRGTEAFF
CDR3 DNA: TGTGCCAGCAGCCCTTGGTTTACGGGGAGAGGGACTGAAGCTTTCTTT

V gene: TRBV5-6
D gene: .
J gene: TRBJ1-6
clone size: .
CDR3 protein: CASSFIKANSPLHF
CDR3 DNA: TGTGCCAGCAGCTTTATTAAAGCAAATTCACCCCTCCACTTT

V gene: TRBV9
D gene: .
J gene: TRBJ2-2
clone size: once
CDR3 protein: CASSILLTGELFF
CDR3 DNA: TGTGCCAGCAGCATCCTCCTGACCGGGGAGCTGTTTTTT

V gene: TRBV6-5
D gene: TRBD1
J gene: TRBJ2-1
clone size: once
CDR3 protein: CASRKTGVSYNEQFF
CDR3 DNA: TGTGCCAGCAGAAAGACAGGGGTTTCCTACAATGAGCAGTTCTTC

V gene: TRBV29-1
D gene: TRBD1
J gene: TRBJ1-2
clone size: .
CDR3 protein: CSVAGTANYGYTF
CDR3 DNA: TGCAGCGTTGCCGGGACAGCTAACTATGGCTACACCTTC

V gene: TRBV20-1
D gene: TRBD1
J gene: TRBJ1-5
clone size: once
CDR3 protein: CSASSRGLYNQPQHF
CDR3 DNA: TGCAGTGCTAGTAGTAGGGGGCTATACAATCAGCCCCAGCATTTT

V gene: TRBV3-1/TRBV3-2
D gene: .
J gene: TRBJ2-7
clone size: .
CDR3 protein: CASSQEARSSYEQYF
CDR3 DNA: TGTGCCAGCAGCCAAGAGGCGAGGAGCTCCTACGAGCAGTACTTC

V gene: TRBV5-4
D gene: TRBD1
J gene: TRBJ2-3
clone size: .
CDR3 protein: CASSLGQGGNTDTQYF
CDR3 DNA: TGTGCCAGCAGCCTAGGACAGGGAGGAAACACAGATACGCAGTATTTT

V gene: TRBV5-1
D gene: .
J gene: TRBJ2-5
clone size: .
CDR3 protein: CASSLSSTGWETQYF
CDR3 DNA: TGCGCCAGCAGCTTGTCCTCTACGGGTTGGGAGACCCAGTACTTC

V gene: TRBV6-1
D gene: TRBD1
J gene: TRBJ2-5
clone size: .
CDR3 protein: CASSGRDRGPLQETQYF
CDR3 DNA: TGTGCCAGCAGTGGCCGGGACAGGGGGCCCCTCCAAGAGACCCAGTACTTC

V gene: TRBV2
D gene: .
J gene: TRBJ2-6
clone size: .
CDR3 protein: CASSLQGSGANVLTF
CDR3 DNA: TGTGCCAGCAGTCTCCAGGGTTCTGGGGCCAACGTCCTGACTTTC